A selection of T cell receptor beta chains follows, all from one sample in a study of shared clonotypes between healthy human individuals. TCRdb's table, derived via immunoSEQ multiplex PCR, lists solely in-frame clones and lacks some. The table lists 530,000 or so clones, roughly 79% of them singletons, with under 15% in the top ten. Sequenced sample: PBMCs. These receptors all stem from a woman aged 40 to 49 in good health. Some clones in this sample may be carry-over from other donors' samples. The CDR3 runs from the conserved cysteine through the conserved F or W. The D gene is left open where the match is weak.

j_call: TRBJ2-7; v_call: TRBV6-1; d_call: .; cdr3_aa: CASSEMGTAEQYF
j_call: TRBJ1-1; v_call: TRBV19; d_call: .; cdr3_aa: CASSVSTRTEAFF
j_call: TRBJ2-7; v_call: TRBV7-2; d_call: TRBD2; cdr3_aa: CASSPAAAGVYEQYF
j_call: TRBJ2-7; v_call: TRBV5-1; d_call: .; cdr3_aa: CASSFGGLGDEQYF
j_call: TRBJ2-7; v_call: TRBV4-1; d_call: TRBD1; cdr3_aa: CASSPGQGGPYEQYF
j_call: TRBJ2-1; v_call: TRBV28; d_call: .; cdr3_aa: CASSFAQSSYNEQFF
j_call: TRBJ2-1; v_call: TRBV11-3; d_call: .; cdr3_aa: CASSYSGTVNEQFF
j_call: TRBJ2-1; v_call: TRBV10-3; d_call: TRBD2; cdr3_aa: CAISGGSGRTNEQFF
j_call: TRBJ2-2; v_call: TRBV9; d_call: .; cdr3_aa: CASSVDRVLGELFF
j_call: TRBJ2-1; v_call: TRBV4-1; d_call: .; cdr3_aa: CASSQESVGQFF
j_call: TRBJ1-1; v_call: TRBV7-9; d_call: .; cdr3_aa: CASSLEGNTEAFF
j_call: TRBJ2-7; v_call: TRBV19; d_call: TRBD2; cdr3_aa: CASSRGLAGAYEQYF
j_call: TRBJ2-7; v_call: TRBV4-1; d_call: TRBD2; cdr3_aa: CASSHLQRLPVLAGGSGYEQYF
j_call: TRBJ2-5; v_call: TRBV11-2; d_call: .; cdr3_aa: CASSAAETQYF
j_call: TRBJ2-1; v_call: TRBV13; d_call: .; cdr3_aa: CASSPPWGEQFF
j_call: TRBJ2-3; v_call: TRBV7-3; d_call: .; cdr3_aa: CASSFRADTQYF
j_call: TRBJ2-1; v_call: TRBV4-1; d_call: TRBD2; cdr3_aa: CASSQDRTSAYNEQFF
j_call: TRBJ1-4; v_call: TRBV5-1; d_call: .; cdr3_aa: CASSPSPTNEKLFF
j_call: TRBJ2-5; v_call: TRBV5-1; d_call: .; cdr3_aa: CASSFGETQYF
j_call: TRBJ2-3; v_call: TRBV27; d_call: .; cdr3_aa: CASSSDRATDTQYF
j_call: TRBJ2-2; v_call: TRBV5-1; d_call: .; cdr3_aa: CASSLVVAASNTGELFF
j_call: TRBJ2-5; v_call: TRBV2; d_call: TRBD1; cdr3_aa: CAISVGQGQETQYF
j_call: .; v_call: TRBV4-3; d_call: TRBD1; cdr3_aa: CASSQDGGQANYEQYF
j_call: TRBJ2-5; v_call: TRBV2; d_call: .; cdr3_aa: CASSEGDGGGTQYF
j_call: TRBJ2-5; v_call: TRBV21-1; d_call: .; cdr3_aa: CASTKEGDETQYF
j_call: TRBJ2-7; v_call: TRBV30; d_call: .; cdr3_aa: CAWSVEPVTYEQYF
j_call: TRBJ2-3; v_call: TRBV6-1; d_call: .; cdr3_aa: CASTSFTDTQYF
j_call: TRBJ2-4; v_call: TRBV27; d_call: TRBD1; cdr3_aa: CASSLSRTGLAKNIQYF
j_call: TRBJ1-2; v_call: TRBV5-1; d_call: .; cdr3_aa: CASSLEGSYGYTF
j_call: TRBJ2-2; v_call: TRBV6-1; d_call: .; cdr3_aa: CASSRAGGTGELFF
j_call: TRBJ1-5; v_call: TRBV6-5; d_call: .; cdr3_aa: CASSPGQPLNQPQHF
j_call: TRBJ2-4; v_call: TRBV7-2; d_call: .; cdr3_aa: CASSDSGLAKNIQYF
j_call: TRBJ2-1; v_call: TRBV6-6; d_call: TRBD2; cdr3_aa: CATGLVDEQFF
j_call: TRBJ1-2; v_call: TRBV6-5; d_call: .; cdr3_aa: CASSRGGDYGYTF
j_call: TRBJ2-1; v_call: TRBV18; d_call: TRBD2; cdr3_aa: CASSPLGLAGSSEQFF
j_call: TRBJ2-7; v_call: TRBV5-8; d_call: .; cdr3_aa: CASSSIGDPSYEQYF
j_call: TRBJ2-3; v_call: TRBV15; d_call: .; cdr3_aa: CATSSALALADTQYF
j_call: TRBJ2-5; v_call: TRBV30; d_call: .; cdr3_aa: CAWSVGSVWEQYF
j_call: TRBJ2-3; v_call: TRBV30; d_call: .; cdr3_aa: CAWKRATDTDTQYF
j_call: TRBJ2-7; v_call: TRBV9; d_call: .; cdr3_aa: CASSVGGQASYEQYF
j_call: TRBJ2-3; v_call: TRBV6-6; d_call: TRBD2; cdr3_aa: CASSHRVSGGTDTQYF
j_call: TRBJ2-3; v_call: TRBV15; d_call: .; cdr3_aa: CATSRALWSDTQYF
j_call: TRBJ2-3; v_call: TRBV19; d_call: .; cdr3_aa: CASSAGTDNTQYF
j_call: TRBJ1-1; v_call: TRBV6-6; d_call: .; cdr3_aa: CASSLREGRNTEAFF
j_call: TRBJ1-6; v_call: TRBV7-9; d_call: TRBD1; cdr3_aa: CASSLGSGTDGSPLHF
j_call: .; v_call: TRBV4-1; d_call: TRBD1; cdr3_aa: CASSRDSKGYEQYF
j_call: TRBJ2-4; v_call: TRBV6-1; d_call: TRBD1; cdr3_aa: CASSETTGGGAKNIQYF
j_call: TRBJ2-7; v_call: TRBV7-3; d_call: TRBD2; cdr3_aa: CASSTSGRGEQYF